The subject of this entry is one T cell receptor beta chain. Its antigen is unidentified. This sample stems from a study of memory CD4+ T cells and cytomegalovirus serostatus. The sort gate was single viable CD3+CD4+CD8-CD45RO+ cells for memory CD4+ T cells. The ends were cut back, 7 bases at V and 2 bases at J, with 9 bases in the middle. Germline values: CDR1 MNHNS, CDR2 SASEGT. The CDR3 loop spans 12 amino acids. Findings and limits, study-wide: Suggested: most of the CMV-linked TCR signature lies in CD4+ memory cells.

Original processing notes: Out-of-frame sequences were removed, leaving 2,204,828 distinct TCRbeta sequences. Using immunoSEQ multiplex PCR, the repertoire was profiled, and TCRdb retains in-frame clones only, with some absent. V and J calls and clone size come straight from that table; D and trimming were deduced from the DNA. The data show just under 60,000 clones, about three quarters seen once. The sequencing sample was made of memory CD4+ T cells from blood. This chain joins TRBV6-1 and TRBJ2-7, with D possibly TRBD1 on 6 matching bases. The TCR originated in an adult in good health and CMV-seronegative. The CDR3 DNA sequence: TGTGCCAGCACACGGACAGCCTACGAGCAGTACTTC. Protein: CASTRTAYEQYF.